The source of this T cell receptor (beta chain) is a study of preoperative IRX-2 immunotherapy in early breast cancer. Treatment specified: preoperative locoregional IRX-2 cytokine immunotherapy. The protocol was immunoSEQ multiplex PCR, while the TCRdb copy is restricted to in-frame clones and leaves out a portion. The table shows tens of thousands of clones, with just under 90% occurring only once. Germline V CDR1 and CDR2: LGHNT, FRNRAP. The V end was cut by 6 bases, the J end by 2 bases, with 11 bases between. The CDR3 length is 13 residues. This sequence was found in a human donor with breast cancer. The starting material was tumor tissue, obtained after IRX-2 immunotherapy. V and J are TRBV12-5 and TRBJ2-7; no definite D call. CDR3 in DNA: TGTGCTAGTGGCTCCCCTCTTGCCTACGAGCAGTACTTC. Its protein product is CASGSPLAYEQYF. Full variable domain (rest looked up from reference TRBV12-5 and TRBJ2-7): DARVTQTPRHKVTEMGQEVTMRCQPILGHNTVFWYRQTMMQGLELLAYFRNRAPLDDSGMPKDRFSAEMPDATLATLKIQPSEPRDSAVYFCASGSPLAYEQYFGPGTRLTVT.